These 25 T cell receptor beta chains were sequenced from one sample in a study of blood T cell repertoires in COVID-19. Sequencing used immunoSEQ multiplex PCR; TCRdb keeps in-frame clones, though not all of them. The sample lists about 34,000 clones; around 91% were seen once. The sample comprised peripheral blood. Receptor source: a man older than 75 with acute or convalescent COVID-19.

The CDR3 spells CASSLTSRQKGDRHAGGYTF. The CDR3 DNA is TGTGCCAGCAGCTTAACCAGCCGCCAAAAAGGGGACAGGCACGCGGGGGGCTACACCTTC. The chain combines TRBV7-3 with TRBJ1-2, with 8 positions matching TRBD1. Losses at the gene ends were 0 bases for V and 8 bases for J; bases not matched to a gene: 23. Germline-derived CDR1 and CDR2 are SGHTA and FQGTGA. The CDR3 loop spans 20 amino acids.

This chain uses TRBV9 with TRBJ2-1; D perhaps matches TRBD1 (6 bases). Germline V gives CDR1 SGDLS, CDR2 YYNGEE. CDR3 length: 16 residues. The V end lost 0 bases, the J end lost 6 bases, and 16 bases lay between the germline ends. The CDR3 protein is CASSVGGRSEINEQFF. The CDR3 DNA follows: TGTGCCAGCAGCGTAGGGGGGCGGTCCGAAATCAATGAGCAGTTCTTC.

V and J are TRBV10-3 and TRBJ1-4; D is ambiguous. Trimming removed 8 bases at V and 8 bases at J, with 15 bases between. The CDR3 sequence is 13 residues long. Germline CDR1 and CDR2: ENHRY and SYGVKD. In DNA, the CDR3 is TGTGCCATCGGGCGGGCAGGCGGGGAAAAACTGTTTTTT. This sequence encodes CAIGRAGGEKLFF.

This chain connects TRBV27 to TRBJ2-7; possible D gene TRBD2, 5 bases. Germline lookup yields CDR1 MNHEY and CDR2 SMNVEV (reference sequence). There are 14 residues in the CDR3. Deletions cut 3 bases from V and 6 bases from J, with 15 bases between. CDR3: CASSFTGVGSEQYF. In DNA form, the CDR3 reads TGTGCCAGCAGTTTTACCGGGGTCGGAAGCGAGCAGTACTTC.

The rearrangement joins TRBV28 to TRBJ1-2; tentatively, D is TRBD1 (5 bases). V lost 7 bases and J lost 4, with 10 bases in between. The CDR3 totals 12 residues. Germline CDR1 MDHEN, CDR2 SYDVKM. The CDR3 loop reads CASIGGSYGYTF. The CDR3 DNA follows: TGTGCCAGCATTGGGGGGTCCTATGGCTACACCTTC.

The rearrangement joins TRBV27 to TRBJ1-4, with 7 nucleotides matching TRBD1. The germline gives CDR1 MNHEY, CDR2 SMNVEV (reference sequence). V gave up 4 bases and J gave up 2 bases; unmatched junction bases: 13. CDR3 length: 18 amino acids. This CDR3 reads CASSSMTTYRGTNEKLFF. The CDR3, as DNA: TGTGCCAGCAGTTCCATGACAACCTACAGGGGTACTAATGAAAAACTGTTTTTT. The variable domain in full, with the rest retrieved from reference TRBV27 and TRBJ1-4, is EAQVTQNPRYLITVTGKKLTVTCSQNMNHEYMSWYRQDPGLGLRQIYYSMNVEVTDKGDVPEGYKVSRKEKRNFPLILESPSPNQTSLYFCASSSMTTYRGTNEKLFFGSGTQLSVL.

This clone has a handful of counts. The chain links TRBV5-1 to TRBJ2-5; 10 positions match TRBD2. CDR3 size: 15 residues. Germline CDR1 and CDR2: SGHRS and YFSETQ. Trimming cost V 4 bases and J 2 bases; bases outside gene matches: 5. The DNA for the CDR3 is TGCGCCAGCAGCCCGATGACTAGCGGGCAAGAGACCCAGTACTTC. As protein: CASSPMTSGQETQYF.

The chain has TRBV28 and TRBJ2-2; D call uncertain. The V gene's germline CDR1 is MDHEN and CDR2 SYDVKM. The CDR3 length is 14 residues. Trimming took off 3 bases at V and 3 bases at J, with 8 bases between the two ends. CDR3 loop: CASSLYGYTGELFF. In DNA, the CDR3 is TGTGCCAGCAGTTTGTATGGCTACACCGGGGAGCTGTTTTTT.

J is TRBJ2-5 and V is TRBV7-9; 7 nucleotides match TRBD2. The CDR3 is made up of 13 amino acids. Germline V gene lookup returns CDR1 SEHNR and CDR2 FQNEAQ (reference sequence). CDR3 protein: CATRRGLQETQYF. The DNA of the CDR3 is TGTGCAACAAGGCGGGGACTACAAGAGACCCAGTACTTC.

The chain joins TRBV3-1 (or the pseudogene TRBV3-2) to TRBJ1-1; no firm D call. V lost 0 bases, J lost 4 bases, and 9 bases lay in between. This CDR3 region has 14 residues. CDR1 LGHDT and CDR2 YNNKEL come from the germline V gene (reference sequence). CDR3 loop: CASSQDHSGTEAFF. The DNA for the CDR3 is TGTGCCAGCAGCCAAGATCACAGCGGCACTGAAGCTTTCTTT.

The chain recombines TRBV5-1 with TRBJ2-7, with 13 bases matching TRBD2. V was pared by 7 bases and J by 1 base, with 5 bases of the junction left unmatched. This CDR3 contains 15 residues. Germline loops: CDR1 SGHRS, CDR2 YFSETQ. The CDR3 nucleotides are TGCGCCAGCGCGGAGACTAGCGGGGGGTCCTACGAGCAGTACTTC. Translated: CASAETSGGSYEQYF.

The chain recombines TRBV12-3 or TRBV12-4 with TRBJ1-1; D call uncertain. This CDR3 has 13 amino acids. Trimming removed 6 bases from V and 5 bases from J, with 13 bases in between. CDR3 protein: CASSSYAGTEAFF. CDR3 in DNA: TGTGCCAGCAGCTCATACGCGGGGACTGAAGCTTTCTTT.

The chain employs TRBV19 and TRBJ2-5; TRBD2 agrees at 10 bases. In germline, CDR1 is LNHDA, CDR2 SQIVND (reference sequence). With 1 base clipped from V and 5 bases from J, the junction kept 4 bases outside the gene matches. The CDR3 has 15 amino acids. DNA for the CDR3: TGTGCCAGTAGTATAGGTCCTAGCGGGGGTGAGACCCAGTACTTC. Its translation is CASSIGPSGGETQYF. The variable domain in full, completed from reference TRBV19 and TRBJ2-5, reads DGGITQSPKYLFRKEGQNVTLSCEQNLNHDAMYWYRQDPGQGLRLIYYSQIVNDFQKGDIAEGYSVSREKKESFPLTVTSAQKNPTAFYLCASSIGPSGGETQYFGPGTRLLVL.

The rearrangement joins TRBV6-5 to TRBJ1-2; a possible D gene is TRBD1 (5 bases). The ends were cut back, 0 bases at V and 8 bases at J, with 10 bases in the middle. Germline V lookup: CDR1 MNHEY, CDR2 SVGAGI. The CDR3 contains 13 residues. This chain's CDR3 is CASSYSQAGGYTF. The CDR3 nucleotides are TGTGCCAGCAGTTACTCACAGGCGGGAGGCTACACCTTC.

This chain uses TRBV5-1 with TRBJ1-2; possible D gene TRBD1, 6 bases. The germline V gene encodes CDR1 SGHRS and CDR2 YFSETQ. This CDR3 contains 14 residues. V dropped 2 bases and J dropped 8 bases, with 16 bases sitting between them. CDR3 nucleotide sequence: TGCGCCAGCAGCTTCTCGACAGGCCTGGAGGGCTACACCTTC. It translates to CASSFSTGLEGYTF.

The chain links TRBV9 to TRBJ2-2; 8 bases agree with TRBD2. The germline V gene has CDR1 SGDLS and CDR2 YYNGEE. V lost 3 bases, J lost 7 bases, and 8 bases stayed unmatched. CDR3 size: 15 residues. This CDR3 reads CASSGGGGPVGELFF. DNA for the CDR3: TGTGCCAGCAGCGGCGGCGGGGGGCCGGTCGGGGAGCTGTTTTTT.

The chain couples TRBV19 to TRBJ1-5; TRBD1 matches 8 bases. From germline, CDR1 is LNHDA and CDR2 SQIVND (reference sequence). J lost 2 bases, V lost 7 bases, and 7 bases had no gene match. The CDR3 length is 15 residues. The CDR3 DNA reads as TGTGCCAGTACCGTCGACAGGGGCGGCAATCAGCCCCAGCATTTT. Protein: CASTVDRGGNQPQHF.

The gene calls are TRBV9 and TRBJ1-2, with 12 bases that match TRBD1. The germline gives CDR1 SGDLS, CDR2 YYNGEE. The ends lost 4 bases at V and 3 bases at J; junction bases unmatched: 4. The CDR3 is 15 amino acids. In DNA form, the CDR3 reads TGTGCCAGCAGCACGGGACAGGGGGCACACTATGGCTACACCTTC. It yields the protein CASSTGQGAHYGYTF.

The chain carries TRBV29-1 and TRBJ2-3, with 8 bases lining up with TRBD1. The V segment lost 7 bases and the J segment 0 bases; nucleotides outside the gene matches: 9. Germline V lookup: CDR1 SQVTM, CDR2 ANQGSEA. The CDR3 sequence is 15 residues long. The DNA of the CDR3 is TGCAGCGGGTCACCCGGACAGGGAAGCACAGATACGCAGTATTTT. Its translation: CSGSPGQGSTDTQYF.

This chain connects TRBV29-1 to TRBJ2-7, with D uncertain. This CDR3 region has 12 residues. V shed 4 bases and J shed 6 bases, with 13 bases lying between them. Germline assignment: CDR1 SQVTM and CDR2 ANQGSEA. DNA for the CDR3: TGCAGCGTTGCGGAACAGAGTTCCGAGCAGTACTTC. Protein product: CSVAEQSSEQYF.

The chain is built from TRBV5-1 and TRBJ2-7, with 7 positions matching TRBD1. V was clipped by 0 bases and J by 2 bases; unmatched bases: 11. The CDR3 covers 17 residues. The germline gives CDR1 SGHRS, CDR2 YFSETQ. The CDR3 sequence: CASSLESNRGWTYEQYF. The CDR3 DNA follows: TGCGCCAGCAGCTTGGAATCCAACAGGGGTTGGACCTACGAGCAGTACTTC.

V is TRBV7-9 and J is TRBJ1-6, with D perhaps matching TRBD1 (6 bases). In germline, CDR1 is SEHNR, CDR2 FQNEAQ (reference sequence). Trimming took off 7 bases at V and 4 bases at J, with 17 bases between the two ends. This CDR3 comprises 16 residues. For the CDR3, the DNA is TGTGCCAGCACTCCAGCCGCGCAGGGGTATAATTCACCCCTCCACTTT. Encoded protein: CASTPAAQGYNSPLHF.

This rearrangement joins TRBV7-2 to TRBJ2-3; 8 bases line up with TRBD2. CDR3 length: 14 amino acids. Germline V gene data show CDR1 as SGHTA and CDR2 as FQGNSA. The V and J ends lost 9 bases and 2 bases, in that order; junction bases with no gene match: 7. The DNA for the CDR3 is TGTGCCAGAACCAGCGGGGGACCCACAGATACGCAGTATTTT. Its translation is CARTSGGPTDTQYF.

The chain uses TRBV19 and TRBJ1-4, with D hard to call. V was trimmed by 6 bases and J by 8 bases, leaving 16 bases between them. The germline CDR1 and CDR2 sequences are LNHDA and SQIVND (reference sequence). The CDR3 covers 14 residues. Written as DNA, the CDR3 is TGTGCCAGTAGGATGGGAGCGGCTCAGGAAAAACTGTTTTTT. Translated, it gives CASRMGAAQEKLFF.

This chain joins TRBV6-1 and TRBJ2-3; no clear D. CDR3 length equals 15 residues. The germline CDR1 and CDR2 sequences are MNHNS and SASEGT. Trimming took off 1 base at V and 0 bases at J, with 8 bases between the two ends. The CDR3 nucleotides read TGTGCCAGCAGTGAAGGGCCAGTTAGCACAGATACGCAGTATTTT. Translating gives CASSEGPVSTDTQYF.